The sequence of this T cell receptor (beta chain) was determined in a study of cytomegalovirus exposure and HLA in healthy donors. V trimming: 5 bases; J trimming: 0 bases; junction bases outside the gene matches: 2. The germline CDR1 and CDR2 sequences are SGHNT and YENEEA. The CDR3 spans 14 residues. Use of 60 Vbeta and 13 Jbeta primers characterized the PCR. The data were produced by immunoSEQ multiplex PCR, yet TCRdb's version contains in-frame clones alone and is incomplete. There are about 110,000 clones in the sample; more than 60% occur only once, and 6.1% lies in the top ten. The gene calls are TRBV11-3 and TRBJ2-3; 7 bases match TRBD2. The sample taken for sequencing was PBMCs. The sequence derives from a woman between 45 and 60 years old in good health and CMV-seropositive. This chain's CDR3 is CASSSGASTDTQYF. The DNA of the CDR3 is TGTGCCAGCAGCAGCGGGGCTAGCACAGATACGCAGTATTTT.